This TCR beta chain was recorded in a study of CD8 T cells in Susac syndrome. This clonotype was observed a single time. Germline CDR1 DFQATT, CDR2 SNEGSKA (reference sequence). This CDR3 is built from 14 residues. V dropped 3 bases and J dropped 1 base, with 11 bases sitting between them. Healthy donors served as age- and sex-matched controls. A quantity of roughly 0.5 to 1 ug RNA underwent reverse transcription using random hexamers. TCRdb re-derived calls from the immunoSEQ multiplex PCR reads in MiXCR, one entry per CDR3 protein. This sample has 180,000 or so distinct CDR3 sequences, with around 94% found just once.

The chain joins TRBV20-1 to TRBJ2-3; D is unclear. The clonotype comes from a human donor in good health. The sequencing sample was made of CD4+ T cells from PBMCs. The CDR3 region is CSASKQLRTDTQYF. CDR3 nucleotides: TGCAGTGCTAGTAAGCAGTTACGCACAGATACGCAGTATTTT.